This TCR beta chain was sequenced in a study of shared clonotypes between healthy human individuals. With regard to this clone: Antigen unknown.

Trimming removed 4 bases at V and 0 bases at J, with 12 bases between. The length of the CDR3 is 15 residues. Germline assignment: CDR1 LGHNA and CDR2 YSLEER. At a deep level, the assay was run. Assay used: immunoSEQ multiplex PCR; TCRdb lists only in-frame clones, some missing. The sample consists of roughly 2.5 million clones, roughly 92% of them appearing once. Whole-study findings and limits: Large sequencing depth failed to make sorted-subset sequencing complete, rarefaction showed. Genetic and exposure-history diversity was limited by the few donors.

This clonotype was sampled from a man younger than 35 in good health. The sample comprised naive CD4+ T cells sorted from blood. As to subset: CD45RA+ positively selected. This sequence joins TRBV4-3 and TRBJ1-1; D not resolved. Here the CDR3 reads CASSPSTALNTEAFF. CDR3 nucleotides: TGCGCCAGCAGCCCGTCTACAGCCCTGAACACTGAAGCTTTCTTT.